The TCR beta chain described here comes from a study of cytomegalovirus exposure and HLA in healthy donors. Study details: HLA-typed donors were the source of about 85 million unique TCRs, which an early data release held. The study, taken as a whole, reports: Sequencing probably produced one cluster of sequence variants that were highly shared. Later analysis suggested links between common viral pathogens and several top significant clusters.

The J segment lost 3 bases and the V segment lost 2 bases, leaving 4 bases of the junction unmatched. CDR3 length: 16 amino acids. CDR1 MGHRA and CDR2 YSYEKL come from the germline V gene. It was with 60 Vbeta and 13 Jbeta primers that the PCR ran. Sequenced by immunoSEQ multiplex PCR; TCRdb stores in-frame clones only, minus some. Here the sample spans roughly 190,000 clones, around 82% being singletons. Donors sampled were nominally healthy, though unrecorded immune exposures were likely. Comment on this clone: Its antigen remains unidentified.

The specimen was PBMCs. This sequence joins TRBV4-1 and TRBJ1-5; 10 bases match TRBD1. This sequence originates from a man aged 18 to 30 in good health and CMV-seronegative. The CDR3 coding sequence is TGCGCCAGCAGCCAAAGGGGACAGGGGATCAATCAGCCCCAGCATTTT. Protein: CASSQRGQGINQPQHF.